These T cell receptor beta chains were read from a single sample in a study of cytomegalovirus exposure and HLA in healthy donors. Measured with immunoSEQ multiplex PCR; TCRdb has only the in-frame clones, and not every one. The sample holds 150,000 or so clones, 65% to 75% seen once. The sequenced sample consisted of PBMCs. The receptors were gathered from a man between 18 and 35 years old in good health and CMV-seronegative. The CDR3 runs from the conserved cysteine through the conserved F or W. A D gene is named only where the DNA matches it firmly. Not every row has a clone size; where given, it reads once, few, many or a size class.

CDR3 protein: CASSPDSHTGELFF
CDR3 DNA: TGCGCCAGCAGCCCCGACAGTCACACCGGGGAGCTGTTTTTT
D gene: NA
clone size: NA
J gene: TRBJ2-2
V gene: TRBV5-1

CDR3 protein: CASSGGLINEKLFF
CDR3 DNA: TGCGCCAGCAGCGGCGGGCTGATTAATGAAAAACTGTTTTTT
D gene: NA
clone size: NA
J gene: TRBJ1-4
V gene: TRBV4-3

CDR3 protein: CASSDRGAYTF
CDR3 DNA: TGTGCCAGCTCTGACAGGGGGGCCTACACCTTC
D gene: TRBD1
clone size: NA
J gene: TRBJ1-2
V gene: TRBV27

CDR3 protein: CASSRTGENSPLHF
CDR3 DNA: TGTGCCAGCAGTCGGACAGGGGAGAATTCACCCCTCCACTTT
D gene: TRBD1
clone size: few
J gene: TRBJ1-6
V gene: TRBV6-1

CDR3 protein: CASSLVMGLEKENEQFF
CDR3 DNA: TGTGCCAGCAGTTTAGTTATGGGACTAGAAAAGGAGAATGAGCAGTTCTTC
D gene: TRBD2
clone size: NA
J gene: TRBJ2-1
V gene: TRBV28

CDR3 protein: CASSQEKLAGTNNEQFF
CDR3 DNA: TGCGCCAGCAGCCAAGAGAAACTAGCGGGAACTAACAATGAGCAGTTCTTC
D gene: TRBD2
clone size: NA
J gene: TRBJ2-1
V gene: TRBV4-3

CDR3 protein: CASSLFLGGNTGELFF
CDR3 DNA: TGTGCCAGCAGCTTGTTTCTCGGGGGGAACACCGGGGAGCTGTTTTTT
D gene: NA
clone size: NA
J gene: TRBJ2-2
V gene: TRBV5-6

CDR3 protein: CASSLSEGPGELFF
CDR3 DNA: TGTGCCAGCAGCTTATCGGAGGGTCCCGGGGAGCTGTTTTTT
D gene: NA
clone size: once
J gene: TRBJ2-2
V gene: TRBV7-9

CDR3 protein: CASSFGGSYGYTF
CDR3 DNA: TGTGCCAGCAGTTTCGGGGGAAGTTATGGCTACACCTTC
D gene: NA
clone size: few
J gene: TRBJ1-2
V gene: TRBV27

CDR3 protein: CASSLAGGSRLTGELFF
CDR3 DNA: TGTGCCAGCAGCCTAGCAGGGGGCAGTCGGTTGACCGGGGAGCTGTTTTTT
D gene: TRBD1
clone size: NA
J gene: TRBJ2-2
V gene: TRBV7-8

CDR3 protein: CASKGRLNTEAFF
CDR3 DNA: TGCGCCAGCAAGGGGCGGCTGAACACTGAAGCTTTCTTT
D gene: NA
clone size: NA
J gene: TRBJ1-1
V gene: TRBV4-1

CDR3 protein: CASKSVGGTEAFF
CDR3 DNA: TGTGCCAGCAAGTCTGTGGGGGGCACTGAAGCTTTCTTT
D gene: NA
clone size: few
J gene: TRBJ1-1
V gene: TRBV6-4

CDR3 protein: CAWSSLAYSYNEQFF
CDR3 DNA: TGTGCCTGGAGTTCACTAGCTTACAGTTACAATGAGCAGTTCTTC
D gene: NA
clone size: NA
J gene: TRBJ2-1
V gene: TRBV30

CDR3 protein: CASSVAPGDEQFF
CDR3 DNA: TGTGCCAGCAGCGTAGCCCCGGGAGATGAGCAGTTCTTC
D gene: NA
clone size: NA
J gene: TRBJ2-1
V gene: TRBV9

CDR3 protein: CASSTPGHPNTGELFF
CDR3 DNA: TGTGCCAGCAGTACACCGGGACACCCGAACACCGGGGAGCTGTTTTTT
D gene: NA
clone size: NA
J gene: TRBJ2-2
V gene: TRBV27

CDR3 protein: CASSSESSYNEQFF
CDR3 DNA: TGTGCCAGCAGCTCGGAGAGCTCCTACAATGAGCAGTTCTTC
D gene: NA
clone size: NA
J gene: TRBJ2-1
V gene: TRBV13

CDR3 protein: CASSLGAGNNEKLFF
CDR3 DNA: TGTGCCAGCAGCTTAGGGGCAGGGAATAATGAAAAACTGTTTTTT
D gene: NA
clone size: NA
J gene: TRBJ1-4
V gene: TRBV7-9

CDR3 protein: CASSSNRGNNEQFF
CDR3 DNA: TGTGCCAGCAGCTCAAACAGGGGAAACAATGAGCAGTTCTTC
D gene: TRBD1
clone size: NA
J gene: TRBJ2-1
V gene: TRBV11-3

CDR3 protein: CASSLLAGGNYNEQFF
CDR3 DNA: TGCGCCAGCAGCTTGTTAGCGGGGGGGAATTACAATGAGCAGTTCTTC
D gene: TRBD2
clone size: few
J gene: TRBJ2-1
V gene: TRBV5-1

CDR3 protein: CASSWGQRWNTEAFF
CDR3 DNA: TGCGCCAGCAGCTGGGGACAGAGGTGGAACACTGAAGCTTTCTTT
D gene: TRBD1
clone size: NA
J gene: TRBJ1-1
V gene: TRBV5-1

CDR3 protein: CATLSTGGPYEQYF
CDR3 DNA: TGTGCCACCCTTTCAACAGGGGGCCCCTACGAGCAGTACTTC
D gene: TRBD1
clone size: NA
J gene: TRBJ2-7
V gene: TRBV25-1

CDR3 protein: CASSYSQVSDTQYF
CDR3 DNA: TGCGCCAGCAGCTATTCGCAGGTCTCAGATACGCAGTATTTT
D gene: NA
clone size: NA
J gene: TRBJ2-3
V gene: TRBV5-1

CDR3 protein: CASSPRWAAGYGYTF
CDR3 DNA: TGTGCCAGCAGCCCCCGTTGGGCTGCTGGCTATGGCTACACCTTC
D gene: NA
clone size: once
J gene: TRBJ1-2
V gene: TRBV5-5

CDR3 protein: CASSLRVWTGVSYNEQFF
CDR3 DNA: TGCGCCAGCAGCTTGCGGGTTTGGACAGGGGTCTCCTACAATGAGCAGTTCTTC
D gene: TRBD1
clone size: NA
J gene: TRBJ2-1
V gene: TRBV5-1

CDR3 protein: CASLLTAGVSYEQYF
CDR3 DNA: TGTGCCAGCCTGCTGACAGCGGGGGTATCCTACGAGCAGTACTTC
D gene: TRBD2
clone size: NA
J gene: TRBJ2-7
V gene: TRBV2

CDR3 protein: CASSDPGQGSGYTF
CDR3 DNA: TGTGCCAGCAGTGATCCGGGACAGGGCTCTGGCTACACCTTC
D gene: TRBD1
clone size: NA
J gene: TRBJ1-2
V gene: TRBV6-5

CDR3 protein: CASSLVQTGPYEQYF
CDR3 DNA: TGCGCCAGTAGCTTGGTGCAGACAGGGCCCTACGAGCAGTACTTC
D gene: TRBD1
clone size: NA
J gene: TRBJ2-7
V gene: TRBV5-1

CDR3 protein: CASSERATGREAFF
CDR3 DNA: TGTGCCAGCAGTGAACGGGCGACAGGGCGGGAAGCTTTCTTT
D gene: TRBD1
clone size: NA
J gene: TRBJ1-1
V gene: TRBV6-5

CDR3 protein: CASSLDRGAGNTIYF
CDR3 DNA: TGTGCCAGCAGCTTGGACAGGGGAGCGGGAAACACCATATATTTT
D gene: TRBD1
clone size: NA
J gene: TRBJ1-3
V gene: TRBV5-4

CDR3 protein: CASNSRRTASSSYNEQFF
CDR3 DNA: TGTGCCAGCAACTCGAGGAGGACAGCATCTAGCTCCTACAATGAGCAGTTCTTC
D gene: NA
clone size: NA
J gene: TRBJ2-1
V gene: TRBV27

CDR3 protein: CASSYSLTGGVTIYF
CDR3 DNA: TGTGCCAGCAGTTACTCGCTTACAGGGGGGGTCACCATATATTTT
D gene: TRBD1
clone size: NA
J gene: TRBJ1-3
V gene: TRBV6-5

CDR3 protein: CASSPRGGELFF
CDR3 DNA: TGTGCCAGCAGCCCCCGGGGCGGGGAGCTGTTTTTT
D gene: NA
clone size: NA
J gene: TRBJ2-2
V gene: TRBV7-9

CDR3 protein: CASSRTGGRGIYF
CDR3 DNA: TGTGCCAGCAGCAGGACAGGTGGAAGGGGCATATATTTT
D gene: NA
clone size: NA
J gene: TRBJ1-3
V gene: TRBV21-1

CDR3 protein: CASSFGTGSTDTQYF
CDR3 DNA: TGCGCCAGCAGCTTCGGGACAGGGTCCACAGATACGCAGTATTTT
D gene: TRBD1
clone size: few
J gene: TRBJ2-3
V gene: TRBV5-1

CDR3 protein: CASSPQGDSDYGYTF
CDR3 DNA: TGTGCCAGCAGCCCCCAGGGGGACAGTGACTATGGCTACACCTTC
D gene: TRBD1
clone size: few
J gene: TRBJ1-2
V gene: TRBV9

CDR3 protein: CAISDGTSRVETQYF
CDR3 DNA: TGTGCCATCAGTGACGGGACTAGTCGCGTTGAGACCCAGTACTTC
D gene: TRBD2
clone size: NA
J gene: TRBJ2-5
V gene: TRBV10-3

CDR3 protein: CASSQVLAGGNTDTQYF
CDR3 DNA: TGTGCCAGCAGCCAAGTACTAGCGGGGGGGAACACAGATACGCAGTATTTT
D gene: TRBD2
clone size: few
J gene: TRBJ2-3
V gene: TRBV4-2

CDR3 protein: CASSSGQPRPGRNYGYTF
CDR3 DNA: TGCGCCAGCAGCTCGGGCCAGCCTAGGCCGGGGAGGAACTATGGCTACACCTTC
D gene: NA
clone size: NA
J gene: TRBJ1-2
V gene: TRBV5-1

CDR3 protein: CASSFGQGYNEKLFF
CDR3 DNA: TGTGCCAGCAGCTTTGGACAGGGCTATAATGAAAAACTGTTTTTT
D gene: TRBD1
clone size: NA
J gene: TRBJ1-4
V gene: TRBV9

CDR3 protein: CASSLGRDNEQFF
CDR3 DNA: TGTGCCAGCAGCTTAGGTCGCGACAATGAGCAGTTCTTC
D gene: NA
clone size: few
J gene: TRBJ2-1
V gene: TRBV7-2

CDR3 protein: CASSVQGDQPQHF
CDR3 DNA: TGTGCCAGTAGCGTACAGGGGGATCAGCCCCAGCATTTT
D gene: TRBD1
clone size: few
J gene: TRBJ1-5
V gene: TRBV19

CDR3 protein: CASSYGATVAQYF
CDR3 DNA: TGTGCCAGCAGTTACGGAGCCACCGTGGCCCAGTACTTC
D gene: NA
clone size: NA
J gene: TRBJ2-5
V gene: TRBV6-5

CDR3 protein: CAWSGLAGRTDTQYF
CDR3 DNA: TGTGCCTGGAGTGGCCTAGCGGGCCGCACAGATACGCAGTATTTT
D gene: TRBD2
clone size: NA
J gene: TRBJ2-3
V gene: TRBV30

CDR3 protein: CASSLPGTGSGANVLTF
CDR3 DNA: TGTGCCAGCAGTTTACCAGGCACAGGCTCTGGGGCCAACGTCCTGACTTTC
D gene: NA
clone size: NA
J gene: TRBJ2-6
V gene: TRBV27

CDR3 protein: CASSIDLKRASPLHF
CDR3 DNA: TGTGCCAGTAGTATAGATCTCAAGCGGGCGTCACCCCTCCACTTT
D gene: NA
clone size: NA
J gene: TRBJ1-6
V gene: TRBV19

CDR3 protein: CASSDSYYGYTF
CDR3 DNA: TGTGCCAGCTCGGACAGCTACTATGGCTACACCTTC
D gene: NA
clone size: NA
J gene: TRBJ1-2
V gene: TRBV2

CDR3 protein: CASRPWQNLTEAFF
CDR3 DNA: TGTGCCAGCAGACCGTGGCAGAACCTCACTGAAGCTTTCTTT
D gene: NA
clone size: NA
J gene: TRBJ1-1
V gene: TRBV7-9

CDR3 protein: CAWSQPREQSGYTF
CDR3 DNA: TGTGCCTGGAGTCAACCCCGGGAGCAAAGTGGCTACACCTTC
D gene: NA
clone size: NA
J gene: TRBJ1-2
V gene: TRBV30

CDR3 protein: CASSSDYFAYNEQFF
CDR3 DNA: TGTGCCAGCAGCTCGGACTACTTTGCCTACAATGAGCAGTTCTTC
D gene: NA
clone size: NA
J gene: TRBJ2-1
V gene: TRBV7-9

CDR3 protein: CASSYELQGMNTEAFF
CDR3 DNA: TGTGCCAGCAGTTACGAATTACAGGGGATGAACACTGAAGCTTTCTTT
D gene: TRBD1
clone size: NA
J gene: TRBJ1-1
V gene: TRBV6-6

CDR3 protein: CASSLDRVGANEKLFF
CDR3 DNA: TGTGCCAGCAGTCTCGACAGGGTGGGAGCTAATGAAAAACTGTTTTTT
D gene: TRBD1
clone size: once
J gene: TRBJ1-4
V gene: TRBV25-1

CDR3 protein: CASSGRGLINTGELFF
CDR3 DNA: TGTGCCAGTAGTGGGAGGGGACTCATCAACACCGGGGAGCTGTTTTTT
D gene: TRBD2
clone size: few
J gene: TRBJ2-2
V gene: TRBV19

CDR3 protein: CASSIEAPTLALNQPQHF
CDR3 DNA: TGTGCCAGTAGTATAGAGGCACCTACCTTGGCACTAAATCAGCCCCAGCATTTT
D gene: NA
clone size: NA
J gene: TRBJ1-5
V gene: TRBV19